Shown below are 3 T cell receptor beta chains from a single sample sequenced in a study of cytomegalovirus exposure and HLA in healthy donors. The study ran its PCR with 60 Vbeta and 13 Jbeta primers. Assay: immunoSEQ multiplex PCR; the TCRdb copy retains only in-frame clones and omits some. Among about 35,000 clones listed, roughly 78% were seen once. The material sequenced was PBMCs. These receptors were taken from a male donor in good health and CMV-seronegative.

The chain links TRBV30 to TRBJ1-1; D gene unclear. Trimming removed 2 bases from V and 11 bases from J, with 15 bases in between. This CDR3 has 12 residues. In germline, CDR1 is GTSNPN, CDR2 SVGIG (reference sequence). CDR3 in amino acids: CAWSPIPPGAFF. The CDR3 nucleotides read TGTGCCTGGAGTCCCATTCCCCCGGGGGCTTTCTTT.

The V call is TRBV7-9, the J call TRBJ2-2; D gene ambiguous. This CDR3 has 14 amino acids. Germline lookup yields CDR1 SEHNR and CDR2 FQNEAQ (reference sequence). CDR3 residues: CATPRQANTGELFF. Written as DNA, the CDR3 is TGTGCGACCCCCCGTCAGGCAAACACCGGGGAGCTGTTTTTT.

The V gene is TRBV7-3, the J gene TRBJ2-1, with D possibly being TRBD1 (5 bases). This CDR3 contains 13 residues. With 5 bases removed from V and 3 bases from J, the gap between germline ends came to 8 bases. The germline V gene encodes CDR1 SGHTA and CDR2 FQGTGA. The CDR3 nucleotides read TGTGCCAGCAGCCGAGACAGCTACAATGAGCAGTTCTTC. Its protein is CASSRDSYNEQFF.